What follows is one TCR beta chain and its context. Antigen specificity is unknown. The junction had 7 bases not matched to a gene; V was cut back by 5 bases and J by 1 base. Germline assignment: CDR1 MDHEN and CDR2 SYDVKM. CDR3 length equals 16 residues. This record comes from a study of cytomegalovirus exposure and HLA in healthy donors. Looking at the study overall: Around 78 million unique TCRs, all from HLA-typed donors, were included in an early release of the data. Among the 370 or so donors who were genotyped, about 80% fell in the genetic ancestry cluster that is associated with self-reported Caucasian donors. Study-level findings and limits: Differences between HLA loci emerged in a later analysis of TCR association rates, with DRB1 most and HLA-C fewest. For TCR beta chains, V- and J-gene trimming was later linked to a missense DCLRE1C variant.

The study ran its PCR with 60 Vbeta and 13 Jbeta primers. The protocol was immunoSEQ multiplex PCR, while the TCRdb copy is restricted to in-frame clones and leaves out a portion. This sample's clone table lists roughly 80,000 clones. This receptor was obtained from a man in his fifties or sixties in good health and CMV-seropositive. The chain employs TRBV28 and TRBJ2-1; TRBD1 agrees at 8 bases. Sequencing was done on a sample of PBMCs. The CDR3 region has the DNA TGTGCCAGCAGTGGGAATGGACAGGGATCCTACAATGAGCAGTTCTTC. Its protein is CASSGNGQGSYNEQFF.